These 31 T cell receptor beta chains were sequenced from one sample in a study of beta chain features in type 1 diabetes. Whole-study findings and limits: All four CD4+ subsets from Type 1 diabetes patients carried moderately but significantly shorter TCRB CDR3s.

These receptors' antigens are unknown. Investigators reverse transcribed all isolated RNA, so they sequenced expressed TCRB transcripts. The assay was immunoSEQ multiplex PCR, and TCRdb's table has in-frame clones only and misses some. The sample includes hundreds of thousands of clones, around 15% of them seen just once. Source material: naive CD4+ T cells from blood. Receptors originate from a man aged 18 to 30 with type 1 diabetes.

This clone occurred a few times. The V and J genes are TRBV5-4 and TRBJ2-5; D is uncertain. This CDR3 is 11 amino acids long. Germline V gene data show CDR1 as SGHNT and CDR2 as YYREEE (reference sequence). The germline V and J ends were trimmed by 4 bases and 1 base, with 2 bases remaining between them. The CDR3, as DNA: TGTGCCAGCAGCCGCCAAGAGACCCAGTACTTC. Residues: CASSRQETQYF. Looking up the rest from reference TRBV5-4 and TRBJ2-5 gives the full variable domain: ETGVTQSPTHLIKTRGQQVTLRCSSQSGHNTVSWYQQALGQGPQFIFQYYREEENGRGNFPPRFSGLQFPNYSSELNVNALELDDSALYLCASSRQETQYFGPGTRLLVL.

This clone was recorded a few times. This chain joins TRBV5-8 and TRBJ1-3; TRBD1 aligns across 9 bases. The CDR3 extends over 15 amino acids. Germline V gene lookup returns CDR1 SGHTS and CDR2 YDEGEE. V was clipped by 10 bases and J by 0 bases; unmatched bases: 8. Here the CDR3 DNA reads TGTGCCGGACGGACAGGGGCCTTCTCTGGAAACACCATATATTTT. It encodes CAGRTGAFSGNTIYF. Variable domain in full (rest from reference TRBV5-8 and TRBJ1-3): EAGVTQSPTHLIKTRGQQATLRCSPISGHTSVYWYQQALGLGLQFLLWYDEGEERNRGNFPPRFSGRQFPNYSSELNVNALELEDSALYLCAGRTGAFSGNTIYFGEGSWLTVV.

This clone was recorded a few times. The chain is built from TRBV2 and TRBJ1-4, with a possible D match to TRBD1 (6 bases). CDR3 length: 13 amino acids. V shed 4 bases and J shed 5 bases, with 8 bases lying between them. Germline V gene lookup returns CDR1 SNHLY and CDR2 FYNNEI. Here the CDR3 reads CASSGQGNEKLFF. In nucleotides, the CDR3 is TGTGCCAGCAGTGGCCAGGGGAATGAAAAACTGTTTTTT.

Only a few counts were recorded for this clone. The chain joins TRBV29-1 to TRBJ2-1, with no clear D. The CDR3 covers 13 residues. The germline V gene has CDR1 SQVTM and CDR2 ANQGSEA. V was shortened by 4 bases and J by 0 bases, with 7 bases between the two germline ends. CDR3 nucleotides: TGCAGCGTTGCAGGTCTCTCCTACAATGAGCAGTTCTTC. This sequence encodes CSVAGLSYNEQFF.

This chain connects TRBV25-1 to TRBJ1-2, with unresolved D. In germline, CDR1 is MGHDK, CDR2 SYGVNS. The V gene lost 0 bases and the J gene lost 0 bases, with 8 bases spanning the gap. The CDR3 covers 15 residues. CDR3 sequence: CASSEYNGANYGYTF. CDR3 DNA: TGTGCCAGCAGTGAATATAACGGTGCTAACTATGGCTACACCTTC.

This clone has a handful of counts. This chain joins TRBV19 and TRBJ1-5, with no clear D. The CDR3 has 14 residues. CDR1 is LNHDA, CDR2 SQIVND, per germline (reference sequence). The V end lost 5 bases, the J end lost 2 bases, and 10 bases lay between the germline ends. DNA for the CDR3: TGTGCCAGTAGTTTCACGACGGGCAATCAGCCCCAGCATTTT. This codes for CASSFTTGNQPQHF.

This rearrangement joins TRBV7-9 to TRBJ1-3, with D maybe TRBD1 (5 bases). Trimming removed 11 bases from V and 2 bases from J, with 16 bases in between. This CDR3 has 14 residues. The germline V gene encodes CDR1 SEHNR and CDR2 FQNEAQ (reference sequence). The DNA of the CDR3 is TGTGCCCCTTCCTCGTCGGACACTGGAAACACCATATATTTT. Amino acid sequence: CAPSSSDTGNTIYF.

The chain has TRBV7-9 and TRBJ2-5; the D gene is possibly TRBD1 (5 bases). Germline CDR1 is SEHNR and CDR2 is FQNEAQ (reference sequence). CDR3 length: 14 amino acids. The germline V and J ends were trimmed by 4 bases and 1 base, with 10 bases remaining between them. Here the CDR3 DNA reads TGTGCCAGCAGCTCCCGACAGATCCAAGAGACCCAGTACTTC. The encoded protein is CASSSRQIQETQYF. The complete variable domain, with remaining parts taken from reference TRBV7-9 and TRBJ2-5, reads DTGVSQNPRHKITKRGQNVTFRCDPISEHNRLYWYRQTLGQGPEFLTYFQNEAQLEKSRLLSDRFSAERPKGSFSTLEIQRTEQGDSAMYLCASSSRQIQETQYFGPGTRLLVL.

The chain links TRBV6-1 to TRBJ1-1; D unclear. The length of the CDR3 is 13 residues. V lost 5 bases to trimming and J lost 7 bases, with 14 bases between them. Germline values: CDR1 MNHNS, CDR2 SASEGT. This CDR3 reads CASSILGKGEAFF. The CDR3 DNA reads TGTGCCAGCAGTATACTCGGGAAGGGTGAAGCTTTCTTT.

The table lists this clone with a few counts. The V gene is TRBV29-1, the J gene TRBJ2-7; D unclear. Trimming removed 4 bases at V and 3 bases at J, with 10 bases between. Per germline, CDR1 SQVTM and CDR2 ANQGSEA. The CDR3 consists of 12 residues. The CDR3 sequence is CSVVGLGYEQYF. DNA of the CDR3: TGCAGCGTTGTAGGGTTGGGCTACGAGCAGTACTTC.

The table lists this clone with a few counts. At the DNA level, this CDR3 is encoded by other sequences in the same sample as well. The chain uses TRBV20-1 and TRBJ2-3; D call uncertain. Germline CDR1 reads DFQATT; CDR2 reads SNEGSKA (reference sequence). The CDR3 runs 11 residues. V was shortened by 6 bases and J by 4 bases, with 8 bases between the two germline ends. The CDR3 region has the DNA TGCAGTGCCCCCCGGGCAGATACGCAGTATTTT. It yields the protein CSAPRADTQYF.

The CDR3 region is CATSRDLGANVLTF. CDR3 DNA sequence: TGTGCCACCAGCAGAGATCTGGGGGCCAACGTCCTGACTTTC. The chain combines TRBV15 with TRBJ2-6; D unresolved. With 0 bases removed from V and 4 bases from J, the gap between germline ends came to 4 bases. Looked up from germline, CDR1 is LNHNV and CDR2 is YYDKDF (reference sequence). This CDR3 region has 14 residues.

The chain employs TRBV2 and TRBJ2-7; the D gene is possibly TRBD2 (5 bases). The V gene's germline CDR1 is SNHLY and CDR2 FYNNEI. The CDR3 has 12 residues. V lost 6 bases, J lost 5 bases, and 11 bases lay in between. For the CDR3, the DNA is TGTGCCAGCAGGCTGACCGGGAACGAGCAGTACTTC. It translates to CASRLTGNEQYF.

In regard to this clone: This sample also contains other DNA sequences that code for the same CDR3. V is TRBV4-1 and J is TRBJ2-2; D call uncertain. Trimming left V 0 bases short and J 3 bases short, with 8 bases between. CDR3 length equals 15 residues. Germline CDR1 and CDR2: MGHRA and YSYEKL. CDR3: CASSQDGFDTGELFF. For the CDR3, the DNA is TGCGCCAGCAGCCAAGACGGTTTCGACACCGGGGAGCTGTTTTTT.

The chain joins TRBV11-2 to TRBJ1-6; 7 nucleotides align to TRBD1. The CDR3 contains 16 residues. Trimming removed 1 base from V and 4 bases from J; junction bases left unmatched: 4. Germline V gene lookup returns CDR1 SGHAT and CDR2 FQNNGV. The CDR3 coding sequence is TGTGCCAGCAGCTTAGCAGGGGGAATATATAATTCACCCCTCCACTTT. This translates into CASSLAGGIYNSPLHF. The full variable domain, its missing parts supplied by reference TRBV11-2 and TRBJ1-6, is EAGVAQSPRYKIIEKRQSVAFWCNPISGHATLYWYQQILGQGPKLLIQFQNNGVVDDSQLPKDRFSAERLKGVDSTLKIQPAKLEDSAVYLCASSLAGGIYNSPLHFGNGTRLTVT.

The rearrangement joins TRBV28 to TRBJ1-4; 9 bases are a match to TRBD1. In germline, CDR1 is MDHEN, CDR2 SYDVKM. J lost 8 bases, V lost 4 bases, and 8 bases had no gene match. The CDR3 length is 15 residues. This CDR3 is CASSSTGTGSEKLFF. In DNA form, the CDR3 reads TGTGCCAGCAGTTCAACCGGGACAGGGTCCGAAAAACTGTTTTTT.

The V and J genes are TRBV18 and TRBJ1-1; D gene unclear. This CDR3 is 11 amino acids long. V shed 5 bases and J shed 5 bases, with 6 bases lying between them. CDR1 is KGHSH, CDR2 LQKENI, per germline. In DNA, the CDR3 is TGTGCCAGCTCAGGAGGAACTGAAGCTTTCTTT. It translates to CASSGGTEAFF.

This sequence joins TRBV28 and TRBJ2-1; 8 bases match TRBD2. The germline V gene encodes CDR1 MDHEN and CDR2 SYDVKM. The CDR3 is 15 residues long. V trimming: 6 bases; J trimming: 4 bases; junction bases outside the gene matches: 8. The CDR3 DNA follows: TGTGCCAGCAGGAAACCGGGACTAGAATACAATGAGCAGTTCTTC. It is translated as CASRKPGLEYNEQFF.

In this sample, this clone turned up a few times. This chain links TRBV4-1 with TRBJ2-5; D not resolved. Germline V gene data show CDR1 as MGHRA and CDR2 as YSYEKL. The CDR3 is made up of 13 amino acids. V gave up 1 base and J gave up 5 bases, with 8 bases separating them. The CDR3 DNA sequence: TGCGCCAGCAGCCAAGTGCAAATGGAGACCCAGTACTTC. It is translated as CASSQVQMETQYF.

The V and J genes are TRBV19 and TRBJ2-5; TRBD2 matches 8 bases. CDR3 size: 15 residues. Trimming removed 5 bases from V and 5 bases from J; junction bases left unmatched: 10. The germline V gene encodes CDR1 LNHDA and CDR2 SQIVND (reference sequence). The CDR3 here is CASSVGTSVEETQYF. CDR3 coding DNA: TGTGCCAGTAGTGTCGGGACTAGTGTCGAGGAGACCCAGTACTTC. The full variable domain, in which reference TRBV19 and TRBJ2-5 provide the parts outside the CDR3, is DGGITQSPKYLFRKEGQNVTLSCEQNLNHDAMYWYRQDPGQGLRLIYYSQIVNDFQKGDIAEGYSVSREKKESFPLTVTSAQKNPTAFYLCASSVGTSVEETQYFGPGTRLLVL.

This sequence joins TRBV30 and TRBJ1-1, with D possibly being TRBD1 (6 bases). The V end lost 0 bases, the J end lost 2 bases, and 10 bases lay between the germline ends. This CDR3 has 14 amino acids. Germline V lookup: CDR1 GTSNPN, CDR2 SVGIG (reference sequence). CDR3 in DNA: TGTGCCTGGAGTGTAACAGGGATTAACACTGAAGCTTTCTTT. This encodes CAWSVTGINTEAFF.

This clone was counted only a few times. The CDR3 here is CAISDKAAPISTREQYF. The CDR3 DNA reads TGTGCCATCAGTGATAAGGCCGCTCCAATTAGTACTAGGGAGCAGTACTTC. J is TRBJ2-7 and V is TRBV10-3; a weak D match, TRBD2 (5 bases). Germline-derived CDR1 and CDR2 are ENHRY and SYGVKD. The CDR3 length is 17 residues. Trimming took 3 bases from V and 7 from J, leaving 25 bases between them.

J is TRBJ2-2 and V is TRBV30; either TRBD1 or TRBD2 may supply D (6 bases each). This CDR3 contains 18 residues. Between the trimmed V and J ends, which lost 1 base and 3 bases, there was a span of 21 bases. Per germline, CDR1 GTSNPN and CDR2 SVGIG (reference sequence). The CDR3, as DNA: TGTGCCTGGAGTGCCCTTTGGAGGGGGTCGAACTACACCGGGGAGCTGTTTTTT. This encodes CAWSALWRGSNYTGELFF.

The chain carries TRBV19 and TRBJ2-7; D is undetermined. Looked up from germline, CDR1 is LNHDA and CDR2 is SQIVND (reference sequence). The CDR3 runs to 14 residues. V was cut by 9 bases and J by 2 bases, with 17 bases left in between. The CDR3 bases are TGTGCCAGCTCCTCCCGTGGGATCACCTACGAGCAGTACTTC. Protein: CASSSRGITYEQYF.

The chain joins TRBV6-1 to TRBJ1-5; D is possibly TRBD1 (6 bases). V lost 4 bases and J lost 0, with 25 bases in between. CDR3 length equals 20 residues. CDR1 is MNHNS and CDR2 is SASEGT in the germline V gene. The chain's CDR3 is CASSGMGGQSGASSNQPQHF. For the CDR3, the DNA is TGTGCCAGCAGTGGCATGGGAGGACAGTCGGGGGCGTCTAGCAATCAGCCCCAGCATTTT.

The V and J genes are TRBV4-1 and TRBJ2-7, with TRBD2 as a possible D gene (5 bases). V was cut by 0 bases and J by 8 bases, with 14 bases left in between. This CDR3 has 14 residues. CDR1 is MGHRA, CDR2 YSYEKL, per germline. In DNA, the CDR3 is TGCGCCAGCAGCCAAGACCTGAACGGGGTGCAGCAGTACTTC. As protein: CASSQDLNGVQQYF.

The chain uses TRBV9 and TRBJ2-1; tentatively, D is TRBD1 (5 bases). The CDR3 runs 13 residues. CDR1 and CDR2 (germline): SGDLS, YYNGEE. V dropped 3 bases and J dropped 7 bases, with 11 bases sitting between them. DNA of the CDR3: TGTGCCAGCAGCGCCTCACGACAGAATGAGCAGTTCTTC. Protein sequence: CASSASRQNEQFF.

The chain has TRBV4-1 and TRBJ2-7; D is tentatively TRBD1 or TRBD2 (5 bases each). Trimming shortened V by 1 base and J by 0 bases, and 13 bases separated the two germline ends. The CDR3 totals 16 residues. CDR1 MGHRA and CDR2 YSYEKL come from the germline V gene. CDR3 protein: CASSQGPGRSSYEQYF. As DNA, the CDR3 is TGCGCCAGCAGCCAAGGTCCGGGGCGGTCCTCCTACGAGCAGTACTTC.

This clone has a handful of counts. The same CDR3 arises from other DNA sequences in this sample as well. The chain combines TRBV20-1 with TRBJ2-7; D possibly corresponds to TRBD2 (5 bases). The V end was cut by 5 bases, the J end by 7 bases, with 6 bases between. Per the germline V gene, CDR1 is DFQATT and CDR2 is SNEGSKA (reference sequence). The CDR3 extends over 9 amino acids. CDR3 sequence: CSAGREQYF. The CDR3 coding sequence is TGCAGTGCTGGGAGAGAGCAGTACTTC.

This clone was detected only a few times. The CDR3 here is CASSALQGQSNNEQFF. CDR3 DNA sequence: TGTGCCAGCAGTGCCCTCCAGGGGCAAAGTAACAATGAGCAGTTCTTC. This sequence joins TRBV25-1 and TRBJ2-1; possibly TRBD1 for D (6 bases). This CDR3 contains 16 residues. V was shortened by 4 bases and J by 5 bases, with 18 bases between the two germline ends. The V gene's germline CDR1 is MGHDK and CDR2 SYGVNS.

There are a few counts of this clone. The CDR3 DNA is TGCGCCAGCAGCTTGAGTAGCGGGAGTGGTAGGCTTGGCTACAATGAGCAGTTCTTC. This codes for CASSLSSGSGRLGYNEQFF. The rearrangement links TRBV5-1 to TRBJ2-1; 9 positions match TRBD2. V was pared by 1 base and J by 3 bases, with 14 bases of the junction left unmatched. The CDR3 has 19 residues. CDR1 SGHRS and CDR2 YFSETQ come from the germline V gene.